This TCR beta chain was captured in a study of blood T cell repertoires in COVID-19. Study details: Sources were T cells, B-cell-depleted T cells, or PBMCs; the material itself was cDNA or gDNA.

In terms of age and location, participants ranged from roughly 18 to 90 years and lived in about 25 US areas. Participant-reported clinical history was the basis for cohort assignment. Original handling: Reference gene primer amplification yielded estimated nucleated cell counts. The protocol was immunoSEQ multiplex PCR, while the TCRdb copy is restricted to in-frame clones and leaves out a portion. That table is the source of V, J and clone size, and D and trimming were worked out from the DNA. There are roughly 250,000 clones in the sample; around nine tenths occur only once, and about 1.5% lies in the top ten. CDR1 LGHDT and CDR2 YNNKEL come from the germline V gene (reference sequence). V lost 4 bases, J lost 9 bases, and 9 bases stayed unmatched. This CDR3 spans 14 amino acids.

The receptor's source is a woman in her 50s who had recovered from COVID-19. The V and J genes are TRBV3-1 (or the pseudogene TRBV3-2) and TRBJ2-1; TRBD2 agrees at 7 bases. What was sequenced was PBMCs or T cells enriched from blood (not recorded which). The CDR3 nucleotides read TGTGCCAGCAGCCGGGGAGGGATTACAGGTGAGCAGTTCTTC. Translated: CASSRGGITGEQFF.